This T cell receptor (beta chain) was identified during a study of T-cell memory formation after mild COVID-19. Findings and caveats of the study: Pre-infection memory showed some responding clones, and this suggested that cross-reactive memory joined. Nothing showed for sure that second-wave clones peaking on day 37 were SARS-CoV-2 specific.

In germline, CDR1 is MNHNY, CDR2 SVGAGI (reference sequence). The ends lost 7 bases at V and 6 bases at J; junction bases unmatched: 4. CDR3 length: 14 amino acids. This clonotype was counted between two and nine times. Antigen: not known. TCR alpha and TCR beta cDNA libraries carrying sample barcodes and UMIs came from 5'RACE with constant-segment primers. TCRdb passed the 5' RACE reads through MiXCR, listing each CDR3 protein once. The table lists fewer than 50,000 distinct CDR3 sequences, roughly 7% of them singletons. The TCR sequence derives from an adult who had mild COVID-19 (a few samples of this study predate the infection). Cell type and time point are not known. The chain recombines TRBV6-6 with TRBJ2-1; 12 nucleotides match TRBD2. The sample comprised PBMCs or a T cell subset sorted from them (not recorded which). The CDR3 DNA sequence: TGTGCCAGCATGACTAGCGGGAGACTCAATGAGCAGTTCTTC. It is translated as CASMTSGRLNEQFF.